This T cell receptor beta chain was sequenced for a study of radiotherapy plus CTLA-4 blockade in lung cancer. Study-wide background: Among all patients, around 19% showed objective responses, while roughly 28% had disease control. Study observations and caveats: Per reports, early blood T cell clone dynamics, plus interferon-beta, forecast response most strongly. Tumor-derived TCR clones expanded in blood after radiotherapy plus ipilimumab.

Some clones are missing from TCRdb's copy, which holds only in-frame ones; the method was immunoSEQ multiplex PCR. Of some 80,000 clones in the sample, about four fifths were seen once. Note on this clone: Its antigen is unknown.

This CDR3 spans 16 amino acids. In germline, CDR1 is LGHNT, CDR2 FRNRAP. V shed 5 bases and J 3 bases; nucleotides not matched to a gene: 9. The chain carries TRBV12-5 and TRBJ2-3; 9 bases are a match to TRBD1. This clonotype was obtained from a human donor with non-small cell lung cancer whose response to radiotherapy plus ipilimumab could not be evaluated. Some clones in this sample may be carry-over from other donors' samples. The source was peripheral blood, collected from a patient treated with radiotherapy plus ipilimumab. Here the CDR3 reads CASGPATGGETDTQYF. CDR3 bases: TGTGCTAGTGGTCCCGCGACAGGGGGAGAGACAGATACGCAGTATTTT.